The 10 T cell receptor beta chains listed next were all sequenced from one sample in a study of Ad26.COV2.S vaccination and SARS-CoV-2 variants (dated by TCRdb to the early 2020s). The library was made by the immunoSEQ multiplex PCR assay. Held by TCRdb, this immuneACCESS table contains in-frame sequences only and omits some clones. Under half of the omission traces to an unresolved V gene where checked; the cause of the rest is unknown. Here the sample has roughly 350,000 clones; 75% to 90% occur a single time. The biggest ten clones account for over 8.5% of the sample. Read against the paper, the sample's treatment or condition label means: around 19 received Ad26.COV2.S at low or high dose, single or two shots; several received placebo; per-sample allocation not given. Repertoires of vaccine and placebo recipients were sequenced from samples taken on day 63 after the first injection. The source was peripheral blood, collected in a trial of Ad26.COV2.S vaccine versus placebo. The receptors originated from a person aged 18-65 years who received the Ad26.COV2.S COVID-19 vaccine or a placebo.

This clone was detected once. CDR3 sequence reads: CASSPSVEGGELFF. The CDR3, as DNA: TGTGCCAGCAGCCCTAGCGTCGAGGGCGGGGAGCTGTTTTTT. This chain joins TRBV14 and TRBJ2-2, with D possibly being TRBD2 (6 bases). CDR1 is SGHDN and CDR2 is FVKESK in the germline V gene. This CDR3 spans 14 amino acids. V was clipped by 4 bases and J by 7 bases, with 13 bases between them.

The chain employs TRBV5-7 and TRBJ2-7, with D perhaps TRBD2 (5 bases). TRBV5-7 belongs to the ORF category, with a function that is uncertain. The CDR3 is 17 residues long. Trimming removed 2 bases from V and 0 bases from J, with 18 bases in between. CDR3 protein: CASSFGPWTDLSYEQYF. DNA of the CDR3: TGTGCCAGCAGCTTTGGGCCGTGGACTGACCTCTCCTACGAGCAGTACTTC.

This chain joins TRBV5-6 and TRBJ1-1; weak D call: TRBD1 (5 bases). This CDR3 is 14 amino acids long. Germline V gene data show CDR1 as SGHDT and CDR2 as YYEEEE. V lost 2 bases and J lost 6, with 14 bases in between. The CDR3 reads CASSFGRGWAEAFF. The CDR3 coding sequence is TGTGCCAGCAGCTTTGGGAGGGGTTGGGCTGAAGCTTTCTTT.

The chain recombines TRBV11-2 with TRBJ2-7; tentative D call: TRBD2 (6 bases). The CDR3 totals 16 residues. V was trimmed by 6 bases and J by 4 bases, leaving 22 bases between them. Looked up from germline, CDR1 is SGHAT and CDR2 is FQNNGV. The CDR3 bases are TGTGCCAGCAGGCACATCCGGGACTCCCGAGGGTACGAGCAGTACTTC. The encoded protein is CASRHIRDSRGYEQYF.

This chain links TRBV7-9 with TRBJ2-1, with 9 bases aligning to TRBD1. The CDR3 is 17 amino acids. After removal of 2 bases from V and 3 bases from J, the junction contained 8 bases not matched to a gene. CDR1 is SEHNR, CDR2 FQNEAQ, per germline (reference sequence). The CDR3 protein is CASSLTPGQGYYNEQFF. As DNA, the CDR3 is TGTGCCAGCAGCTTAACACCGGGACAGGGCTACTACAATGAGCAGTTCTTC.

V is TRBV6-1 and J is TRBJ1-2, with a weak D call TRBD1 (5 bases). Germline loops: CDR1 MNHNS, CDR2 SASEGT. The CDR3 is 15 residues long. Trimming cost V 1 base and J 4 bases, with 13 bases left between them. The chain's CDR3 is CASSEGRVGAYGYTF. As DNA, the CDR3 is TGTGCCAGCAGTGAAGGGAGGGTCGGGGCCTATGGCTACACCTTC.

The chain carries TRBV18 and TRBJ1-3; unclear D gene. The V and J ends lost 4 bases and 0 bases respectively, with 10 bases between them. The CDR3 length is 15 residues. From germline, CDR1 is KGHSH and CDR2 LQKENI. As DNA, the CDR3 is TGTGCCAGCTCACTTTTACGTATCTCTGGAAACACCATATATTTT. Protein: CASSLLRISGNTIYF.

The chain combines TRBV6-5 with TRBJ1-5; no clear D. The CDR3 has 14 residues. V was clipped by 6 bases and J by 7 bases, with 16 bases between them. The germline V gene encodes CDR1 MNHEY and CDR2 SVGAGI. This CDR3 is CASSTFGSGQPQHF. CDR3 in DNA: TGTGCCAGCAGCACCTTTGGTAGCGGACAGCCCCAGCATTTT.

The V gene is TRBV30, the J gene TRBJ1-6, with TRBD1 matching over 9 bases. J was trimmed by 7 bases and V by 5 bases; bases with no gene match: 3. This CDR3 has 13 amino acids. CDR1 and CDR2 (germline): GTSNPN, SVGIG (reference sequence). For the CDR3, the DNA is TGTGCCTGGGCGGGACAGGGAAATTCACCCCTCCACTTT. Translating gives CAWAGQGNSPLHF.

This chain links TRBV24-1 with TRBJ2-2; 9 bases map to TRBD1. The CDR3 is 16 amino acids. With V trimmed by 3 bases and J by 5 bases, 6 bases remained unmatched. Per germline, CDR1 KGHDR and CDR2 SFDVKD. CDR3 nucleotides: TGTGCCACCAGTGATCCGCAGGGACAGGGAACCGGGGAGCTGTTTTTT. Its protein product is CATSDPQGQGTGELFF.